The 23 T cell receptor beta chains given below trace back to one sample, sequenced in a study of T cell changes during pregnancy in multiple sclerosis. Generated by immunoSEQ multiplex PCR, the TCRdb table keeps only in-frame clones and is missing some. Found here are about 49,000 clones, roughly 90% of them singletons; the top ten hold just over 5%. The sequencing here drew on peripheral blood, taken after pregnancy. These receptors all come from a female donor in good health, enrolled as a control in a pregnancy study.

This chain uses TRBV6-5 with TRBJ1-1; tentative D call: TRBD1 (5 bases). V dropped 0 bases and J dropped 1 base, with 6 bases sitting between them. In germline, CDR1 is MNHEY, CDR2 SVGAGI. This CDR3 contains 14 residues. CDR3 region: CASSYSGGNTEAFF. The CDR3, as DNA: TGTGCCAGCAGTTACTCGGGGGGGAACACTGAAGCTTTCTTT.

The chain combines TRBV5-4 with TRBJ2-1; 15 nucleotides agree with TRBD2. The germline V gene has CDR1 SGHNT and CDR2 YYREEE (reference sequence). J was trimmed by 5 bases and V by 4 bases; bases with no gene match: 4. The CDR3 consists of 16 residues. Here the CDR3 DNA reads TGTGCCAGCAGCGGCGGACTAGCGGGAGGGGACAATGAGCAGTTCTTC. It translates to CASSGGLAGGDNEQFF. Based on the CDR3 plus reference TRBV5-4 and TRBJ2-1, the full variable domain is ETGVTQSPTHLIKTRGQQVTLRCSSQSGHNTVSWYQQALGQGPQFIFQYYREEENGRGNFPPRFSGLQFPNYSSELNVNALELDDSALYLCASSGGLAGGDNEQFFGPGTRLTVL.

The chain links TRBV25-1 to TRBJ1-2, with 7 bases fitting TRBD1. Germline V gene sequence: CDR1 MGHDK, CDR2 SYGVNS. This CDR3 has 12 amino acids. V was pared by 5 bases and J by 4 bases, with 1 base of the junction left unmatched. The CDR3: CASSRGPYGYTF. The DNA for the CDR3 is TGTGCCAGCAGTAGGGGGCCCTATGGCTACACCTTC.

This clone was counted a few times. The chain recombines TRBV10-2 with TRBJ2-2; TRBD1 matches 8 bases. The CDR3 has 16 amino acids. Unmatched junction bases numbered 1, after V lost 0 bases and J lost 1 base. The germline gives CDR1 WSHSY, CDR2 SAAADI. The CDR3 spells CASSESQGENTGELFF. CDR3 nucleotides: TGCGCCAGCAGTGAGTCACAGGGGGAGAACACCGGGGAGCTGTTTTTT.

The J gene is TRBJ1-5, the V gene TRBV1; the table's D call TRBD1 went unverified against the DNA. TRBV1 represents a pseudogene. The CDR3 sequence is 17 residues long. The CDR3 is CTSSRPGQVGKFQPQHF. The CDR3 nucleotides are TGCACCAGCAGCCGCCCGGGACAGGTCGGTAAGTTTCAGCCCCAGCATTTT.

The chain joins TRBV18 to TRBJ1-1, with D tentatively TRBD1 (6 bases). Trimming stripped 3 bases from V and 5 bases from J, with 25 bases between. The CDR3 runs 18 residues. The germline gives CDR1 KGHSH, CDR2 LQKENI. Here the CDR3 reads CASSPGVRRDRGTTEAFF. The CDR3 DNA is TGTGCCAGCTCACCGGGAGTAAGACGGGATAGGGGGACGACTGAAGCTTTCTTT.

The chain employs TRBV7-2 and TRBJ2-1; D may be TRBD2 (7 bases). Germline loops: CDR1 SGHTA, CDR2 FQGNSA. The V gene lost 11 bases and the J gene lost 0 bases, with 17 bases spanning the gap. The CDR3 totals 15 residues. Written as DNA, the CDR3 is TGTGCCGGCGGGGGCGGGAGCGGCTCCTACAATGAGCAGTTCTTC. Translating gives CAGGGGSGSYNEQFF. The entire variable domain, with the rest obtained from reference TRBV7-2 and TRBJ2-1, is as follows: GAGVSQSPSNKVTEKGKDVELRCDPISGHTALYWYRQSLGQGLEFLIYFQGNSAPDKSGLPSDRFSAERTGGSVSTLTIQRTQQEDSAVYLCAGGGGSGSYNEQFFGPGTRLTVL.

CDR3 DNA: TGTGCCTGGAGTGCGTATCGACTTACTAGCGCCTCCTACGAGCAGTACTTC. Protein product: CAWSAYRLTSASYEQYF. J is TRBJ2-7 and V is TRBV30; the match to TRBD2 covers 7 bases. CDR3 length: 17 residues. Per germline, CDR1 GTSNPN and CDR2 SVGIG (reference sequence). The V gene end was trimmed by 1 base and the J gene end by 0 bases; junction bases not matched to a gene: 12.

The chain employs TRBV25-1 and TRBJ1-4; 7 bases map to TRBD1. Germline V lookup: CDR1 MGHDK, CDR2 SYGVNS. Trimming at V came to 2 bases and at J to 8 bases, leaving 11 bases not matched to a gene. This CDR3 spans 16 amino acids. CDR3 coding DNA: TGTGCCAGCAGTGAAGGCAACAGGGGAGTGGGGGAAAAACTGTTTTTT. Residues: CASSEGNRGVGEKLFF.

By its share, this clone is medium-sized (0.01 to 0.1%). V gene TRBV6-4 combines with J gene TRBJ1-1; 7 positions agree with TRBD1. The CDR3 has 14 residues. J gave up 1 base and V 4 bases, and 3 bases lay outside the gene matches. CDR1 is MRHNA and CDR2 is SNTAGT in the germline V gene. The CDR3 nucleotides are TGTGCCAGCAGTGCCGGGACAGAGAACACTGAAGCTTTCTTT. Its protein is CASSAGTENTEAFF.

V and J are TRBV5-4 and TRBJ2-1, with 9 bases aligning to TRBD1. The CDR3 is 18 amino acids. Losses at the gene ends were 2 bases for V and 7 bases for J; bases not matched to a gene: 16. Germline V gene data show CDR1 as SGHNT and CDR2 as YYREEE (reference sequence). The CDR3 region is CASSLPWTGVKIGNEQFF. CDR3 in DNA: TGTGCCAGCAGCTTACCCTGGACAGGGGTCAAGATCGGGAATGAGCAGTTCTTC.

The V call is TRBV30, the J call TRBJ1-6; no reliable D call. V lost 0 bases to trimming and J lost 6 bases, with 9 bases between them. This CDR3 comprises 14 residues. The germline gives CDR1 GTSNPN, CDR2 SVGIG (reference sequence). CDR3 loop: CAWSVLTANSPLHF. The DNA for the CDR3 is TGTGCCTGGAGTGTACTCACAGCTAATTCACCCCTCCACTTT.

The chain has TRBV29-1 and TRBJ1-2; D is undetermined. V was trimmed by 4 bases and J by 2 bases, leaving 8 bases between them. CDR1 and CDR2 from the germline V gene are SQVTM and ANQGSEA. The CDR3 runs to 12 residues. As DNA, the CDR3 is TGCAGCGTTGGTTCCCAGAACTATGGCTACACCTTC. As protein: CSVGSQNYGYTF.

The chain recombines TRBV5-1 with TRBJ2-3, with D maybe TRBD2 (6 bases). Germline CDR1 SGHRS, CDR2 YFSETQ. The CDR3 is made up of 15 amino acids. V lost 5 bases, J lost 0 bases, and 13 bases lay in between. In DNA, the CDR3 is TGCGCCAGCAGTATCGGGGGTTATAGCACAGATACGCAGTATTTT. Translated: CASSIGGYSTDTQYF.

Here the CDR3 reads CASSPTGSRFNEQFF. CDR3 nucleotide sequence: TGTGCCAGCAGTCCTACAGGGTCTCGTTTCAATGAGCAGTTCTTC. The chain joins TRBV7-3 to TRBJ2-1, with D tentatively TRBD1 (6 bases). Looked up from germline, CDR1 is SGHTA and CDR2 is FQGTGA. The CDR3 runs 15 residues. The V end was cut by 6 bases, the J end by 6 bases, with 18 bases between.

CDR3 residues: CATWTSATYEQYF. CDR3 DNA: TGTGCCACCTGGACTAGCGCGACCTACGAGCAGTACTTC. The J gene is TRBJ2-5, the V gene TRBV6-5; 9 bases map to TRBD2. The J call may be mistaken, given a closer DNA end match to TRBJ2-7. Germline V lookup: CDR1 MNHEY, CDR2 SVGAGI. CDR3 length: 13 residues.

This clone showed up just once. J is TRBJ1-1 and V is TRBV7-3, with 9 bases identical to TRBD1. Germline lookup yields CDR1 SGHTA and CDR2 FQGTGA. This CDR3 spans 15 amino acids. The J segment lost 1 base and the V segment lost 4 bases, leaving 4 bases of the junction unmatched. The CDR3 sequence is CASSSGTGWNTEAFF. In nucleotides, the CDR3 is TGTGCCAGCAGCTCCGGGACAGGGTGGAACACTGAAGCTTTCTTT.

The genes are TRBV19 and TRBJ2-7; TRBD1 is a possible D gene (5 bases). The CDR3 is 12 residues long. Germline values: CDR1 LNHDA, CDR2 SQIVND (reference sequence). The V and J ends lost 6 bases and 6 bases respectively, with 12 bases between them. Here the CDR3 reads CASSEQGREQYF. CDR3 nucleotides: TGTGCCAGTAGCGAGCAGGGTCGCGAGCAGTACTTC.

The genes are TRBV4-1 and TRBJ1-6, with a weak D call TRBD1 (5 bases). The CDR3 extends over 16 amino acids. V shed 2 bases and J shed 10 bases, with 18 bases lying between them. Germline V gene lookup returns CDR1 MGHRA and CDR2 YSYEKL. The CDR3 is CASSQTLGLTGSPLHF. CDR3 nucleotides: TGCGCCAGCAGCCAAACCCTGGGACTTACGGGATCACCCCTCCACTTT.

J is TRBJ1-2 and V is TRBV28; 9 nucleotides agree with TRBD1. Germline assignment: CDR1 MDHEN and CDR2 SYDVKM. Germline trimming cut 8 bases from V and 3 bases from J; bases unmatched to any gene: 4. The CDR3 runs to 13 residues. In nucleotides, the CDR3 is TGTGCCAGCTTGGACAGGGGATACTATGGCTACACCTTC. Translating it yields CASLDRGYYGYTF.

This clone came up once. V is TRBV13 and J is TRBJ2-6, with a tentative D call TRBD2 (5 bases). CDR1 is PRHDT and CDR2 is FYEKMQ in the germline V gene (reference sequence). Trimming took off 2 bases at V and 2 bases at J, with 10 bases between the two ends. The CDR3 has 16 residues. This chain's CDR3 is CASSLNRGTGANVLTF. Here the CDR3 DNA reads TGTGCCAGCAGCTTAAATCGGGGAACTGGGGCCAACGTCCTGACTTTC.

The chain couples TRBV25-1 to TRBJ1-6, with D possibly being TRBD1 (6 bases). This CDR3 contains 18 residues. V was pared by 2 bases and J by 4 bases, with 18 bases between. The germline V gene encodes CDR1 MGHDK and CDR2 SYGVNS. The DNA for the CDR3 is TGTGCCAGCAGTGAAATACAGGGAACCCGCTTATATAATTCACCCCTCCACTTT. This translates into CASSEIQGTRLYNSPLHF.

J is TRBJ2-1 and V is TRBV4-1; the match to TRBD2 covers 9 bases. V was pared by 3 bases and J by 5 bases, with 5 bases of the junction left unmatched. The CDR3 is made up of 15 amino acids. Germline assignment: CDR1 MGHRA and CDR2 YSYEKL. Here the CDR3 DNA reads TGCGCCAGCAGCCACGGAGCGGGAGGTGACAATGAGCAGTTCTTC. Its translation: CASSHGAGGDNEQFF.